A single sample gave rise to the 29 T cell receptor beta chains below, sequenced in a study of T cell responses to AZD1222 COVID-19 vaccine. Using immunoSEQ multiplex PCR, the repertoire was profiled, and TCRdb retains in-frame clones only, with some absent. The sample consists of 50,000 to 55,000 clones, over 80% of them appearing once. Sequences were derived from peripheral blood, sampled 28 days after the second AZD1222 dose. These receptors were taken from an adult who received the AZD1222 COVID-19 vaccine.

The chain has TRBV7-8 and TRBJ1-6; tentatively, D is TRBD1 (6 bases). Trimming stripped 4 bases from V and 1 base from J, with 14 bases between. This CDR3 has 17 residues. Germline-derived CDR1 and CDR2 are SGHVS and FQNEAQ. The CDR3 is CASSSYAQGSYNSPLHF. The CDR3 DNA is TGTGCCAGCAGCTCCTACGCACAGGGTTCCTATAATTCACCCCTCCACTTT.

This chain uses TRBV3-1 (or the pseudogene TRBV3-2) with TRBJ2-7; D is ambiguous. The CDR3 has 16 residues. The germline gives CDR1 LGHDT, CDR2 YNNKEL (reference sequence). V was trimmed by 1 base and J by 1 base, leaving 14 bases between them. CDR3 region: CASSQAERVGSYEQYF. In DNA, the CDR3 is TGTGCCAGCAGCCAAGCGGAACGGGTGGGATCCTACGAGCAGTACTTC.

The chain has TRBV9 and TRBJ2-2; TRBD2 matches at 14 bases. Germline V gene lookup returns CDR1 SGDLS and CDR2 YYNGEE. Unmatched junction bases numbered 7, after V lost 3 bases and J lost 0 bases. This CDR3 region has 19 residues. Here the CDR3 DNA reads TGTGCCAGCAGCGCCGGGACTAGCGGGGGTGCCACGAACACCGGGGAGCTGTTTTTT. It encodes CASSAGTSGGATNTGELFF.

This clone is categorized as medium-sized. This rearrangement joins TRBV25-1 to TRBJ2-4; a possible D gene is TRBD2 (5 bases). The CDR3 loop spans 15 amino acids. The V end lost 8 bases, the J end lost 0 bases, and 14 bases lay between the germline ends. CDR1 MGHDK and CDR2 SYGVNS come from the germline V gene. The CDR3 region is CASRGETLAKNIQYF. CDR3 DNA sequence: TGTGCCAGCCGTGGGGAGACGCTAGCCAAAAACATTCAGTACTTC.

The chain employs TRBV7-8 and TRBJ1-5; 7 bases agree with TRBD1. CDR1 is SGHVS and CDR2 is FQNEAQ in the germline V gene. The CDR3 length is 16 residues. V was clipped by 0 bases and J by 0 bases; unmatched bases: 2. The CDR3 DNA follows: TGTGCCAGCAGCTTAGCGGGACAGTCTAGCAATCAGCCCCAGCATTTT. Translation: CASSLAGQSSNQPQHF.

The genes are TRBV5-6 and TRBJ2-7; 7 positions match TRBD1. The CDR3 spans 16 residues. CDR1 is SGHDT, CDR2 YYEEEE, per germline. V shed 4 bases and J 0 bases; nucleotides not matched to a gene: 10. CDR3 sequence reads: CASSIRTGALSYEQYF. The CDR3 DNA is TGTGCCAGCAGCATCCGAACAGGGGCCCTCTCCTACGAGCAGTACTTC.

This sequence joins TRBV11-2 and TRBJ1-6, with 8 bases matching TRBD1. CDR1 is SGHAT and CDR2 is FQNNGV in the germline V gene. V lost 5 bases to trimming and J lost 8 bases; unmatched junction nucleotides: 11. This CDR3 has 16 residues. The CDR3 spells CASSPRQGKGDSPLHF. For the CDR3, the DNA is TGTGCCAGCAGCCCCCGACAGGGGAAAGGGGATTCACCCCTCCACTTT.

Details on this clone: Other DNA sequences in this specimen translate into the identical CDR3. J is TRBJ1-1 and V is TRBV5-1; weak D call: TRBD1 (5 bases). V lost 4 bases and J 0 bases, leaving 13 bases between the germline ends. The germline CDR1 and CDR2 sequences are SGHRS and YFSETQ. This CDR3 has 15 amino acids. The CDR3: CASSPRGGMNTEAFF. The CDR3 DNA follows: TGCGCCAGCAGCCCACGGGGGGGAATGAACACTGAAGCTTTCTTT.

The chain has TRBV5-4 and TRBJ1-6, with D unresolved. The V end was cut by 0 bases, the J end by 13 bases, with 8 bases between. Per the germline V gene, CDR1 is SGHNT and CDR2 is YYREEE (reference sequence). The CDR3 is 12 amino acids. The DNA for the CDR3 is TGTGCCAGCAGCTTGGATGTCAGTCCCCTCCACTTT. The encoded protein is CASSLDVSPLHF.

J is TRBJ2-5 and V is TRBV7-8, with TRBD2 identical over 7 bases. CDR1 is SGHVS and CDR2 is FQNEAQ in the germline V gene. This CDR3 is built from 15 residues. Trimming cost V 5 bases and J 5 bases; bases outside gene matches: 11. For the CDR3, the DNA is TGTGCCAGCAGCCGCCCGACTAGCCTTTGGGAGACCCAGTACTTC. It translates to CASSRPTSLWETQYF.

V and J are TRBV6-4 and TRBJ1-2; D is uncertain. The CDR3 is 13 residues long. Germline V lookup: CDR1 MRHNA, CDR2 SNTAGT. The germline V and J ends were trimmed by 2 bases and 4 bases, with 8 bases remaining between them. The CDR3 DNA sequence: TGTGCCAGCAGTGACCGCGACGGCTATGGCTACACCTTC. It codes for CASSDRDGYGYTF.

The CDR3, as DNA: TGTGCCAGCAGTCAGGACAGGGGGCCGGGGGGCAATGAGCAGTTCTTC. It yields the protein CASSQDRGPGGNEQFF. The chain couples TRBV28 to TRBJ2-1; the match to TRBD1 covers 11 bases. The J segment lost 6 bases and the V segment lost 5 bases, leaving 9 bases of the junction unmatched. This CDR3 has 16 residues. Germline CDR1 reads MDHEN; CDR2 reads SYDVKM.

This clone was counted only a few times. The chain links TRBV7-3 to TRBJ1-6; a possible D gene is TRBD1 (5 bases). Trimming shortened V by 2 bases and J by 9 bases, and 14 bases separated the two germline ends. The CDR3 sequence is 15 residues long. Germline CDR1 and CDR2: SGHTA and FQGTGA. Written as DNA, the CDR3 is TGTGCCAGCAGCTTATGGGGGGATCGTGGTTCACCCCTCCACTTT. It encodes CASSLWGDRGSPLHF.

The V gene is TRBV28, the J gene TRBJ1-6; D is perhaps TRBD1 (5 bases). The CDR3 covers 16 residues. V lost 3 bases to trimming and J lost 8 bases, with 17 bases between them. From germline, CDR1 is MDHEN and CDR2 SYDVKM. The CDR3 loop is CASSLSWDGKYSPLHF. The DNA for the CDR3 is TGTGCCAGCAGTTTGAGCTGGGACGGCAAGTATTCACCCCTCCACTTT.

The chain recombines TRBV30 with TRBJ2-2; D uncertain. CDR3 length equals 12 residues. Looked up from germline, CDR1 is GTSNPN and CDR2 is SVGIG (reference sequence). V dropped 3 bases and J dropped 1 base, with 3 bases sitting between them. Written as DNA, the CDR3 is TGTGCCTGGAGGAAGAACACCGGGGAGCTGTTTTTT. Protein product: CAWRKNTGELFF.

This sequence joins TRBV7-9 and TRBJ2-7; TRBD2 aligns across 12 bases. The CDR3 runs 15 residues. The J segment lost 6 bases and the V segment lost 4 bases, leaving 7 bases of the junction unmatched. Germline assignment: CDR1 SEHNR and CDR2 FQNEAQ (reference sequence). CDR3: CASSSPSGRGGEQYF. In nucleotides, the CDR3 is TGTGCCAGCAGCTCTCCTAGCGGGAGGGGGGGCGAGCAGTACTTC.

The V and J genes are TRBV27 and TRBJ2-3; D gene ambiguous. The CDR3 has 12 residues. Germline CDR1 and CDR2: MNHEY and SMNVEV (reference sequence). The V end lost 8 bases, the J end lost 1 base, and 7 bases lay between the germline ends. The CDR3 DNA is TGTGCCAGCTCCCCCGGCACAGATACGCAGTATTTT. As protein: CASSPGTDTQYF.

The rearrangement uses TRBV19 and TRBJ2-2; the match to TRBD2 covers 9 bases. V lost 1 base and J lost 13; bases outside the gene matches: 10. Germline V gene lookup returns CDR1 LNHDA and CDR2 SQIVND (reference sequence). The CDR3 runs 15 residues. The CDR3 sequence is CASSIGLAGREGLFF. The DNA for the CDR3 is TGTGCCAGTAGTATAGGTCTAGCGGGACGGGAAGGGCTGTTTTTT.

This rearrangement joins TRBV24-1 to TRBJ2-1; 9 bases align to TRBD2. Trimming at V came to 5 bases and at J to 4 bases, leaving 5 bases not matched to a gene. There are 15 residues in the CDR3. Germline CDR1 and CDR2: KGHDR and SFDVKD. The CDR3 region is CATSGGLAGYNEQFF. For the CDR3, the DNA is TGTGCCACCAGTGGGGGGCTAGCGGGATACAATGAGCAGTTCTTC.

This chain connects TRBV3-1 (or the pseudogene TRBV3-2) to TRBJ1-6; a possible D gene is TRBD1 (5 bases). This CDR3 has 15 residues. The V gene's germline CDR1 is LGHDT and CDR2 YNNKEL (reference sequence). Trimming removed 1 base at V and 6 bases at J, with 10 bases between. DNA of the CDR3: TGTGCCAGCAGCCAAGGGGGCACTAGTAATTCACCCCTCCACTTT. It encodes CASSQGGTSNSPLHF.

The genes are TRBV29-1 and TRBJ1-2, with 11 bases lining up with TRBD1. The CDR3 runs 17 residues. V lost 0 bases to trimming and J lost 3 bases; unmatched junction nucleotides: 9. Looked up from germline, CDR1 is SQVTM and CDR2 is ANQGSEA. In nucleotides, the CDR3 is TGCAGCGTTGAAGATGGGGCGGGACAGGGGGGACACTATGGCTACACCTTC. Translated: CSVEDGAGQGGHYGYTF.

This chain uses TRBV13 with TRBJ2-1; D not certain. This CDR3 is built from 15 residues. CDR1 and CDR2 (germline): PRHDT, FYEKMQ (reference sequence). Trimming removed 8 bases from V and 0 bases from J, with 14 bases in between. The CDR3 region has the DNA TGTGCCAGCGGGCCACGGGCCAGCTCCTACAATGAGCAGTTCTTC. Its protein product is CASGPRASSYNEQFF.

This chain connects TRBV2 to TRBJ1-5; possibly TRBD1 for D (5 bases). The CDR3 spans 15 residues. Germline CDR1 SNHLY, CDR2 FYNNEI. The V gene lost 4 bases and the J gene lost 0 bases, with 10 bases spanning the gap. DNA for the CDR3: TGTGCCAGCAGTGTTGGCCAGGGTAGCAATCAGCCCCAGCATTTT. Protein sequence: CASSVGQGSNQPQHF.

This clone was seen more than once but under ten times. The chain combines TRBV9 with TRBJ1-6; D unresolved. V was clipped by 0 bases and J by 7 bases, with 8 bases between them. The CDR3 is made up of 14 amino acids. Germline-derived CDR1 and CDR2 are SGDLS and YYNGEE. CDR3 coding DNA: TGTGCCAGCAGCGTAGGGTCACCCAATTCACCCCTCCACTTT. This encodes CASSVGSPNSPLHF.

This clone was observed a single time. J is TRBJ2-2 and V is TRBV18; 7 bases match TRBD1. Looked up from germline, CDR1 is KGHSH and CDR2 is LQKENI. This CDR3 has 16 amino acids. The junction had 10 bases not matched to a gene; V was cut back by 2 bases and J by 7 bases. DNA of the CDR3: TGTGCCAGCTCACCAGAGAGCAGGGGGATCGGCGGGGAGCTGTTTTTT. This sequence encodes CASSPESRGIGGELFF.

The CDR3 bases are TGTGCCAGCAGCCAAGAGGAGGTGGCAGCGAATAATTCACCCCTCCACTTT. Translation: CASSQEEVAANNSPLHF. The rearrangement joins TRBV4-2 to TRBJ1-6; D unresolved. The CDR3 sequence is 17 residues long. Trimming removed 0 bases from V and 5 bases from J, with 14 bases in between. Germline V gene data show CDR1 as LGHNA and CDR2 as YNFKEQ.

The chain couples TRBV24-1 to TRBJ2-1; TRBD2 might be the D (6 bases). Germline V gives CDR1 KGHDR, CDR2 SFDVKD. The V end lost 1 base, the J end lost 7 bases, and 16 bases lay between the germline ends. The CDR3 has 16 residues. CDR3: CATSDFSTGLINEQFF. In DNA form, the CDR3 reads TGTGCCACCAGTGATTTCTCGACCGGACTAATTAATGAGCAGTTCTTC.

This chain joins TRBV6-5 and TRBJ2-2; 8 bases are a match to TRBD1. CDR1 MNHEY and CDR2 SVGAGI come from the germline V gene. This CDR3 is 14 amino acids long. The trim removed 8 bases at V and 6 bases at J, leaving 8 bases unmatched. The CDR3 region has the DNA TGTGCCAGCCAAAGACAGGGGATTCCCGGGGAGCTGTTTTTT. It encodes CASQRQGIPGELFF.

This rearrangement joins TRBV7-6 to TRBJ2-7, with D perhaps given as TRBD1 or TRBD2 (5 bases each). This CDR3 is built from 14 residues. Trimming cost V 5 bases and J 5 bases, with 16 bases left between them. CDR1 and CDR2 (germline): SGHVS, FNYEAQ. CDR3 in DNA: TGTGCCAGCAGCATCGGGACCGGGGTCCACGAGCAGTACTTC. Translated: CASSIGTGVHEQYF. Filled out from reference TRBV7-6 and TRBJ2-7, the complete variable domain reads GAGVSQSPRYKVTKRGQDVALRCDPISGHVSLYWYRQALGQGPEFLTYFNYEAQQDKSGLPNDRFSAERPEGSISTLTIQRTEQRDSAMYRCASSIGTGVHEQYFGPGTRLTVT.